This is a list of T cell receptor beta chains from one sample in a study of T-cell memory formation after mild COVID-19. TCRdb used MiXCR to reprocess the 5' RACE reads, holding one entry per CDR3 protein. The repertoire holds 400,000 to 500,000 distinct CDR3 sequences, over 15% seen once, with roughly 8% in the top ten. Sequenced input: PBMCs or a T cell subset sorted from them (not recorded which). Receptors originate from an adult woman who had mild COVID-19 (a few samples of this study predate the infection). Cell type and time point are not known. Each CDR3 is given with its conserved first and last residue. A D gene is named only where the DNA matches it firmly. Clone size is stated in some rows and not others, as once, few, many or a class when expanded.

cdr3_nt: TGTGCCAGCAGCTCCGGGACAGGGGGGTTCACAGATACGCAGTATTTT
cdr3_aa: CASSSGTGGFTDTQYF
j_call: TRBJ2-3
v_call: TRBV7-3
d_call: TRBD1
clone_size: -

cdr3_nt: TGTGCCAGCAGCTTAAGCGGGAGTGCCGCAGATACGCAGTATTTT
cdr3_aa: CASSLSGSAADTQYF
j_call: TRBJ2-3
v_call: TRBV7-3
d_call: TRBD2
clone_size: few

cdr3_nt: TGTGCCAGCGCCTACGAACCCGGGACGCGAGAGACCCAGTACTTC
cdr3_aa: CASAYEPGTRETQYF
j_call: TRBJ2-5
v_call: TRBV2
d_call: -
clone_size: -

cdr3_nt: TGTGCCAGCAGCTTGGCCTTAGGGACAACTACCTACGAGCAGTACTTC
cdr3_aa: CASSLALGTTTYEQYF
j_call: TRBJ2-7
v_call: TRBV5-4
d_call: -
clone_size: -

cdr3_nt: TGTGCCAGCAGCGTAGGGTCAGGGCTGAACACTGAAGCTTTCTTT
cdr3_aa: CASSVGSGLNTEAFF
j_call: TRBJ1-1
v_call: TRBV9
d_call: -
clone_size: -

cdr3_nt: TGTGCCAGCAGCGAAGACAGATACAATGAGCAGTTCTTC
cdr3_aa: CASSEDRYNEQFF
j_call: TRBJ2-1
v_call: TRBV25-1
d_call: -
clone_size: few

cdr3_nt: TGCGCCAGCAGCGCAGAACACAGCTACGAGCAGTACTTC
cdr3_aa: CASSAEHSYEQYF
j_call: TRBJ2-7
v_call: TRBV5-1
d_call: -
clone_size: few

cdr3_nt: TGCAGTGCACGAAGAGGTGGGGCCCCACGGGAGCAGTACTTC
cdr3_aa: CSARRGGAPREQYF
j_call: TRBJ2-7
v_call: TRBV20-1
d_call: -
clone_size: -

cdr3_nt: TGTGCCAGCAGCGTACTAGCGGGGCGGCAGGAGACCCAGTACTTC
cdr3_aa: CASSVLAGRQETQYF
j_call: TRBJ2-5
v_call: TRBV9
d_call: TRBD2
clone_size: -

cdr3_nt: TGTGCCAGCAGCTCCCAGGACAGGACCGAAAAACTGTTTTTT
cdr3_aa: CASSSQDRTEKLFF
j_call: TRBJ1-4
v_call: TRBV6-5
d_call: TRBD1
clone_size: many

cdr3_nt: TGTGCCAGCAGTTTAGGGGCGGGGGAAGGAGATACGCAGTATTTT
cdr3_aa: CASSLGAGEGDTQYF
j_call: TRBJ2-3
v_call: TRBV12-3/TRBV12-4
d_call: TRBD2
clone_size: few

cdr3_nt: TGCGCCAGCAGCTCACAGGACTACGAGCAGTACTTC
cdr3_aa: CASSSQDYEQYF
j_call: TRBJ2-7
v_call: TRBV5-1
d_call: -
clone_size: -

cdr3_nt: TGTGCCAGCAGTATGACAGGACCTCGTCAGCCCCAGCATTTT
cdr3_aa: CASSMTGPRQPQHF
j_call: TRBJ1-5
v_call: TRBV12-3/TRBV12-4
d_call: -
clone_size: few

cdr3_nt: TGTGCCAGCAGTGTAGAGAAGACAAGCACAGATACGCAGTATTTT
cdr3_aa: CASSVEKTSTDTQYF
j_call: TRBJ2-3
v_call: TRBV6-4
d_call: -
clone_size: few

cdr3_nt: TGCGCCAGCAGCCTCCCGACAGGGGGCACGGAGACCCAGTACTTC
cdr3_aa: CASSLPTGGTETQYF
j_call: TRBJ2-5
v_call: TRBV5-1
d_call: TRBD1
clone_size: few

cdr3_nt: TGTGCCAGCAGCCAAGATAAGGGACCTCTCTACAATGAGCAGTTCTTC
cdr3_aa: CASSQDKGPLYNEQFF
j_call: TRBJ2-1
v_call: TRBV4-2
d_call: -
clone_size: once

cdr3_nt: TGTGCCAGCTCGTTAGCCCCCCGCGATACGCAGTATTTT
cdr3_aa: CASSLAPRDTQYF
j_call: TRBJ2-3
v_call: TRBV7-8
d_call: -
clone_size: few

cdr3_nt: TGTGCCAGCAGCGATCAGGGGGCCCCGGCGGATACGCAGTATTTT
cdr3_aa: CASSDQGAPADTQYF
j_call: TRBJ2-3
v_call: TRBV11-3
d_call: TRBD1
clone_size: few

cdr3_nt: TGCAGTGCTCACCGGGACCCCCTTTCCTACAATGAGCAGTTCTTC
cdr3_aa: CSAHRDPLSYNEQFF
j_call: TRBJ2-1
v_call: TRBV20-1
d_call: -
clone_size: -

cdr3_nt: TGTGCCAGCAGCATGCTGGGGCGGACTGAAGCTTTCTTT
cdr3_aa: CASSMLGRTEAFF
j_call: TRBJ1-1
v_call: TRBV5-5
d_call: -
clone_size: -

cdr3_nt: TGCAGTGCTCCCCGGGAGGGTAGCACAGATACGCAGTATTTT
cdr3_aa: CSAPREGSTDTQYF
j_call: TRBJ2-3
v_call: TRBV20-1
d_call: TRBD2
clone_size: -

cdr3_nt: TGTGCCAGCAGCTCCGGGACTAGCGGGAATGAGCAGTTCTTC
cdr3_aa: CASSSGTSGNEQFF
j_call: TRBJ2-1
v_call: TRBV5-1
d_call: TRBD2
clone_size: many

cdr3_nt: TGTGCCTGGAGTTTGGGAGGAGGTGGCTACACCTTC
cdr3_aa: CAWSLGGGGYTF
j_call: TRBJ1-2
v_call: TRBV30
d_call: -
clone_size: -

cdr3_nt: TGCGCCAGCAGCCTTGAGGCAGAGAGCTCCTACGAGCAGTACTTC
cdr3_aa: CASSLEAESSYEQYF
j_call: TRBJ2-7
v_call: TRBV5-1
d_call: -
clone_size: -

cdr3_nt: TGTGCCAGCAGCGGCTCGGCGGACCTCTCCTACGAGCAGTACTTC
cdr3_aa: CASSGSADLSYEQYF
j_call: TRBJ2-7
v_call: TRBV6-2/TRBV6-3
d_call: -
clone_size: -

cdr3_nt: TGCAGCGTTGCAGCGGTTAGCTCCTACGAGCAGTACTTC
cdr3_aa: CSVAAVSSYEQYF
j_call: TRBJ2-7
v_call: TRBV29-1
d_call: -
clone_size: few

cdr3_nt: TGTGCCAGCAGCCAGGGGATGAGGTCACCCCTCCACTTT
cdr3_aa: CASSQGMRSPLHF
j_call: TRBJ1-6
v_call: TRBV3-1
d_call: -
clone_size: -

cdr3_nt: TGCAGCGTTGACGGACAGGGGGAGTCCTACGAGCAGTACTTC
cdr3_aa: CSVDGQGESYEQYF
j_call: TRBJ2-7
v_call: TRBV29-1
d_call: TRBD1
clone_size: -

cdr3_nt: TGCGCCAGCAGCCAAGGACAGGGGGAAGCCTATGAGCAGTTCTTC
cdr3_aa: CASSQGQGEAYEQFF
j_call: TRBJ2-1
v_call: TRBV4-3
d_call: TRBD1
clone_size: few

cdr3_nt: TGTGCCAGCAGCGTCGGACAGGAGCACGAGACCCAGTACTTC
cdr3_aa: CASSVGQEHETQYF
j_call: TRBJ2-5
v_call: TRBV9
d_call: TRBD1
clone_size: few

cdr3_nt: TGCGCCAGCAGCCAACCATTTACCGGATTCAAAGAGCGGGAAGCTTTCTTT
cdr3_aa: CASSQPFTGFKEREAFF
j_call: TRBJ1-1
v_call: TRBV4-1
d_call: -
clone_size: -

cdr3_nt: TGTGCCAGCAGCCAAATGGCGGGAGGGCAAGAGACCCAGTACTTC
cdr3_aa: CASSQMAGGQETQYF
j_call: TRBJ2-5
v_call: TRBV3-1
d_call: TRBD2
clone_size: -

cdr3_nt: TGCGCCAGCAGCCTACCGGGTCCCCCGGGACAGGGGAGGTATGGCTACACCTTC
cdr3_aa: CASSLPGPPGQGRYGYTF
j_call: TRBJ1-2
v_call: TRBV4-1
d_call: TRBD1
clone_size: -

cdr3_nt: TGTGCCAGCAGCTTGAAGGGGACAGGGGGCGAAAAACTGTTTTTT
cdr3_aa: CASSLKGTGGEKLFF
j_call: TRBJ1-4
v_call: TRBV7-9
d_call: TRBD1
clone_size: once

cdr3_nt: TGTGCCACCAGTGACCCCGGGACTACCCAAGAGACCCAGTACTTC
cdr3_aa: CATSDPGTTQETQYF
j_call: TRBJ2-5
v_call: TRBV24-1
d_call: TRBD2
clone_size: -

cdr3_nt: TGTGCCAGCAGTTTAAATGTCATGAACACTGAAGCTTTCTTT
cdr3_aa: CASSLNVMNTEAFF
j_call: TRBJ1-1
v_call: TRBV27
d_call: -
clone_size: -

cdr3_nt: TGTGCCAGTAGTACAGGGGCCCTCGGGTATGGCTACACCTTC
cdr3_aa: CASSTGALGYGYTF
j_call: TRBJ1-2
v_call: TRBV19
d_call: -
clone_size: few

cdr3_nt: TGTGCCTGGAGTGTACACCCGGGGAAGGGCACTGAAGCTTTCTTT
cdr3_aa: CAWSVHPGKGTEAFF
j_call: TRBJ1-1
v_call: TRBV30
d_call: -
clone_size: few

cdr3_nt: TGTGCCAGCAGCTTAATGCTCCACCTCCGCACTCTCTCTGGGGCCAACGTCCTGACTTTC
cdr3_aa: CASSLMLHLRTLSGANVLTF
j_call: TRBJ2-6
v_call: TRBV7-2
d_call: -
clone_size: -

cdr3_nt: TGTGCCAGCAGTTACGGGGGGTTTGAGAAGACCCAGTACTTC
cdr3_aa: CASSYGGFEKTQYF
j_call: TRBJ2-5
v_call: TRBV6-5
d_call: -
clone_size: -